A single sample is the source of the 25 T cell receptor beta chains below, sequenced in a study of cytomegalovirus exposure and HLA in healthy donors. The PCR contained 60 Vbeta and 13 Jbeta primers. Using immunoSEQ multiplex PCR, the repertoire was profiled, and TCRdb retains in-frame clones only, with some absent. The repertoire includes more than 85,000 clones, around 80% of them detected once, and 5.5% to 7% sits in the top ten. Sequenced: PBMCs. These receptors were taken from a man younger than 40 in good health and CMV-seropositive.

This clone appeared a single time. The rearrangement uses TRBV10-3 and TRBJ1-6; TRBD1 agrees at 10 bases. Germline assignment: CDR1 ENHRY and CDR2 SYGVKD. Trimming took 4 bases from V and 10 from J; bases not matched to a gene: 4. The CDR3 length is 14 residues. Here the CDR3 DNA reads TGTGCCATCAGTGGGGGGACAGGGGAATCACCCCTCCACTTT. Protein product: CAISGGTGESPLHF.

This chain connects TRBV28 to TRBJ2-3, with 10 positions matching TRBD1. Trimming at V came to 2 bases and at J to 3 bases, leaving 8 bases not matched to a gene. CDR3 length: 17 amino acids. CDR1 and CDR2 from the germline V gene are MDHEN and SYDVKM. The CDR3 loop is CASSLRPGQGWTDTQYF. The CDR3 region has the DNA TGTGCCAGCAGTTTAAGGCCGGGACAGGGGTGGACAGATACGCAGTATTTT.

The J gene is TRBJ2-3, the V gene TRBV11-1; no firm D call. This CDR3 is 13 amino acids long. Trimming took off 2 bases at V and 5 bases at J, with 8 bases between the two ends. CDR1 is SGHAT, CDR2 FQDESV, per germline (reference sequence). In DNA, the CDR3 is TGTGCCAGCAGCTTAATCTACGTAGATACGCAGTATTTT. Translating it yields CASSLIYVDTQYF.

This chain uses TRBV11-2 with TRBJ1-1; D is perhaps TRBD1 (5 bases). The CDR3 totals 16 residues. Germline V gene data show CDR1 as SGHAT and CDR2 as FQNNGV. Trimming removed 1 base at V and 4 bases at J, with 16 bases between. CDR3 sequence: CASSLGHHGGSTEAFF. CDR3 coding DNA: TGTGCCAGCAGCTTAGGCCATCACGGGGGGAGCACTGAAGCTTTCTTT.

The chain is built from TRBV4-1 and TRBJ2-6; TRBD1 agrees at 12 bases. Germline lookup yields CDR1 MGHRA and CDR2 YSYEKL. There are 18 residues in the CDR3. Trimming cost V 1 base and J 1 base; bases outside gene matches: 2. For the CDR3, the DNA is TGCGCCAGCAGCCAAGTGGGACAGGGGGCGTCTGGGGCCAACGTCCTGACTTTC. It encodes CASSQVGQGASGANVLTF.

The chain recombines TRBV18 with TRBJ2-7; 9 positions agree with TRBD1. There are 15 residues in the CDR3. Trimming took 3 bases from V and 2 from J; bases not matched to a gene: 5. Looked up from germline, CDR1 is KGHSH and CDR2 is LQKENI. The CDR3 nucleotides are TGTGCCAGCTCACCTCCGGGACAGGGAACCTACGAGCAGTACTTC. Encoded protein: CASSPPGQGTYEQYF.

The chain recombines TRBV6-6 with TRBJ2-2; no clear D. Germline values: CDR1 MNHNY, CDR2 SVGAGI (reference sequence). This CDR3 region has 13 residues. The ends were cut back, 4 bases at V and 8 bases at J, with 11 bases in the middle. CDR3 coding DNA: TGTGCCAGCAGTTCTTCCCTGCTAGGGGAGCTGTTTTTT. Translating gives CASSSSLLGELFF.

The chain combines TRBV27 with TRBJ2-5, with 8 bases identical to TRBD1. TRBJ2-7 matches the DNA end more closely, so the J call is doubtful. Germline CDR1 reads MNHEY; CDR2 reads SMNVEV (reference sequence). This CDR3 contains 14 residues. The CDR3 bases are TGTGCCAGCAGACCAGGGGGCTTGGGCTACGAGCAGTACTTC. Its translation is CASRPGGLGYEQYF.

This chain links TRBV19 with TRBJ1-3; D gene unclear. The ends were cut back, 6 bases at V and 8 bases at J, with 17 bases in the middle. The germline V gene encodes CDR1 LNHDA and CDR2 SQIVND (reference sequence). The CDR3 is 14 residues long. The CDR3 region is CASSQLGPGDTIYF. DNA for the CDR3: TGTGCCAGTAGCCAACTGGGCCCCGGGGACACCATATATTTT.

The rearrangement joins TRBV28 to TRBJ1-2, with 10 bases matching TRBD1. CDR1 MDHEN and CDR2 SYDVKM come from the germline V gene. V lost 1 base and J lost 7; bases outside the gene matches: 6. CDR3 length: 15 amino acids. CDR3 DNA sequence: TGTGCCAGCAGTTTATTTGACAGGGGGCTTGTTGGCTACACCTTC. Translation gives CASSLFDRGLVGYTF.

The chain joins TRBV4-1 to TRBJ1-2, with 9 bases lining up with TRBD1. J gave up 4 bases and V 4 bases, and 7 bases lay outside the gene matches. CDR1 is MGHRA and CDR2 is YSYEKL in the germline V gene. The CDR3 is made up of 15 amino acids. Written as DNA, the CDR3 is TGCGCCAGCAGCCTTTCTCCGGGACAGGGCTATGGCTACACCTTC. Translated, it gives CASSLSPGQGYGYTF.

The genes are TRBV10-2 and TRBJ2-2; D not certain. CDR1 is WSHSY and CDR2 is SAAADI in the germline V gene. This CDR3 is 14 amino acids long. V lost 6 bases and J lost 6, with 14 bases in between. In DNA, the CDR3 is TGCGCCAGCAGCACCCCAGCGCTAGCCGGGGAGCTGTTTTTT. It yields the protein CASSTPALAGELFF.

The rearrangement links TRBV7-6 to TRBJ2-4; D remains unclear. Germline CDR1 SGHVS, CDR2 FNYEAQ. This CDR3 has 16 residues. Between the trimmed V and J ends, which lost 5 bases and 3 bases, there was a span of 17 bases. This CDR3 is CASSPQYLGGKNIQYF. For the CDR3, the DNA is TGTGCCAGCAGCCCGCAGTACCTTGGTGGCAAAAACATTCAGTACTTC.

The CDR3 sequence is CASSQDRDSQEAKNIQYF. The CDR3 region has the DNA TGTGCCAGCAGCCAAGATCGCGACAGTCAGGAGGCCAAAAACATTCAGTACTTC. This chain links TRBV4-2 with TRBJ2-4, with D maybe TRBD1 (5 bases). Per the germline V gene, CDR1 is LGHNA and CDR2 is YNFKEQ. CDR3 size: 18 residues. The V gene lost 0 bases and the J gene lost 1 base, with 16 bases spanning the gap.

This clone was recorded once. The chain carries TRBV13 and TRBJ2-7; tentatively, D is TRBD2 (5 bases). V was cut by 0 bases and J by 3 bases, with 15 bases left in between. Germline-derived CDR1 and CDR2 are PRHDT and FYEKMQ (reference sequence). This CDR3 is 16 amino acids long. The CDR3: CASSLGLDGGHYEQYF. The CDR3 bases are TGTGCCAGCAGCTTAGGCCTTGACGGCGGGCACTACGAGCAGTACTTC.

The chain joins TRBV5-6 to TRBJ2-5; the match to TRBD1 covers 9 bases. Trimming removed 6 bases from V and 1 base from J; junction bases left unmatched: 4. The CDR3 is 14 amino acids. CDR1 and CDR2 from the germline V gene are SGHDT and YYEEEE. CDR3 sequence reads: CASNDRGSQETQYF. As DNA, the CDR3 is TGTGCCAGCAACGACAGGGGGAGCCAAGAGACCCAGTACTTC.

This clone was picked up a small number of times. CDR3: CAWVEYTEAFF. CDR3 nucleotide sequence: TGTGCCTGGGTGGAGTACACTGAAGCTTTCTTT. The chain links TRBV30 to TRBJ1-1; D gene ambiguous. Trimming took 5 bases from V and 3 from J, leaving 7 bases between them. Germline V lookup: CDR1 GTSNPN, CDR2 SVGIG (reference sequence). This CDR3 region has 11 residues.

This clone was seen a single time. The chain joins TRBV27 to TRBJ1-4, with 8 positions matching TRBD1. This CDR3 spans 16 amino acids. Unmatched junction bases numbered 11, after V lost 5 bases and J lost 6 bases. The germline V gene encodes CDR1 MNHEY and CDR2 SMNVEV (reference sequence). In DNA, the CDR3 is TGTGCCAGCAGTCCCAGGGACAGGCTGAGGGATGAAAAACTGTTTTTT. This encodes CASSPRDRLRDEKLFF.

The chain combines TRBV6-6 with TRBJ2-3; perhaps TRBD2 as D (6 bases). Germline values: CDR1 MNHNY, CDR2 SVGAGI (reference sequence). The CDR3 runs 12 residues. V dropped 7 bases and J dropped 5 bases, with 10 bases sitting between them. CDR3 loop: CASKGGGDTQYF. DNA of the CDR3: TGTGCCAGCAAGGGAGGCGGAGATACGCAGTATTTT.

This CDR3 is CASSQARASTDTQYF. CDR3 nucleotide sequence: TGTGCCAGCAGCCAAGCCAGGGCCTCCACAGATACGCAGTATTTT. V is TRBV14 and J is TRBJ2-3, with TRBD1 as a possible D gene (5 bases). This CDR3 comprises 15 residues. Germline assignment: CDR1 SGHDN and CDR2 FVKESK. V was cut by 1 base and J by 2 bases, with 10 bases left in between.

The gene calls are TRBV10-3 and TRBJ1-2; 8 bases are shared with TRBD1. This CDR3 has 14 amino acids. Germline CDR1 ENHRY, CDR2 SYGVKD. The V segment lost 10 bases and the J segment 4 bases; nucleotides outside the gene matches: 11. CDR3 DNA: TGTGCCAGCACAACAGGGGGATTTGGCTATGGCTACACCTTC. Translation: CASTTGGFGYGYTF.

This chain links TRBV9 with TRBJ2-4; D is ambiguous. V dropped 3 bases and J dropped 0 bases, with 16 bases sitting between them. In germline, CDR1 is SGDLS, CDR2 YYNGEE. This CDR3 has 17 residues. The chain's CDR3 is CASSAPSDRGAKNIQYF. The CDR3 DNA follows: TGTGCCAGCAGCGCCCCCTCCGACCGAGGAGCCAAAAACATTCAGTACTTC.

With regard to this clone: One end of the junction is discordant with germline, which a read error may explain. The chain recombines TRBV2 with TRBJ2-2, with a tentative D call TRBD1 (5 bases). The CDR3 length is 14 residues. The germline V gene has CDR1 SNHLY and CDR2 FYNNEI. CDR3: CASSQTENTRELFF. DNA of the CDR3: TGTGCCAGCAGTCAGACAGAGAACACCAGGGAGCTGTTTTTT.

V and J are TRBV19 and TRBJ2-2, with a possible D match to TRBD1 (6 bases). CDR1 is LNHDA, CDR2 SQIVND, per germline (reference sequence). The V end lost 5 bases, the J end lost 5 bases, and 12 bases lay between the germline ends. This CDR3 has 14 residues. The CDR3, as DNA: TGTGCCAGTAGTTCACAGGGTTGGACCGGGGAGCTGTTTTTT. Translating gives CASSSQGWTGELFF.

V gene TRBV19 combines with J gene TRBJ2-7; D unclear. The germline V and J ends were trimmed by 4 bases and 3 bases, with 19 bases remaining between them. The CDR3 extends over 16 amino acids. CDR1 and CDR2 (germline): LNHDA, SQIVND (reference sequence). The CDR3 sequence is CASSTRHLINSYEQYF. In DNA, the CDR3 is TGTGCCAGTAGTACAAGACACCTAATAAACAGCTACGAGCAGTACTTC.